This T cell receptor (beta chain) stems from a study of sequential checkpoint blockade in melanoma. Study-wide background: Randomization was 1:1 between first-line nivolumab→ipilimumab and ipilimumab→nivolumab.

TCRdb keeps only in-frame clones here, not all; method: immunoSEQ multiplex PCR. Of around 19,000 clones listed, around two thirds are singletons. Treatment noted: randomized to nivolumab then ipilimumab (arm A) or the reverse (arm B). PBMC sorting kept live CD3+CD8+ cells without CD19 or CD56. Germline CDR1 reads SEHNR; CDR2 reads FQNEAQ (reference sequence). The CDR3 sequence is 15 residues long. Trimming stripped 4 bases from V and 7 bases from J, with 17 bases between. This clone was recorded a few times. The genes are TRBV7-9 and TRBJ1-3, with D perhaps matching TRBD1 (5 bases). The specimen was CD8+ T cells sorted from blood (inferred from file names), collected from a patient given nivolumab and ipilimumab in sequence. This clonotype was obtained from a human donor with melanoma. CDR3 in DNA: TGTGCCAGCAGCTCGGGACTAATTGAAGGGAACACCATATATTTT. Its translation is CASSSGLIEGNTIYF.